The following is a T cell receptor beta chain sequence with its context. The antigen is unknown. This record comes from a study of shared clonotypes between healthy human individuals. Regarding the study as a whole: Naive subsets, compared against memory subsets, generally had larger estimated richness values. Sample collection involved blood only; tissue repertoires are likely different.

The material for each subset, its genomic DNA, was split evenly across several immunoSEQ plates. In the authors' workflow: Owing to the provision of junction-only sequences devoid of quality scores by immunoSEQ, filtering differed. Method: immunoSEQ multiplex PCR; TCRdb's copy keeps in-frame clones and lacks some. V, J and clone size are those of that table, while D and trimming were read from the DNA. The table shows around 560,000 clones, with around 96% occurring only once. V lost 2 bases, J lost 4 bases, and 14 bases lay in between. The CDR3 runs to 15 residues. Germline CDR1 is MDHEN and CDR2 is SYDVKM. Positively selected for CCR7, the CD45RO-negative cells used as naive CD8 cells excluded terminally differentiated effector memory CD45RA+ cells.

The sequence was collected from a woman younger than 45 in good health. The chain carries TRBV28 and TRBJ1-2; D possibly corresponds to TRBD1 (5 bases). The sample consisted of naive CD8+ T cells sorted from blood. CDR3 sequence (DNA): TGTGCCAGCAGTTTACGGGGGTTGGCACCCTATGGCTACACCTTC. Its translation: CASSLRGLAPYGYTF.